This record covers a single T cell receptor beta chain. The antigen is unknown. This entry comes from a study of graft-versus-host responses after intestinal transplantation. Looking at the study overall: Once they had received anti-thymocyte globulin induction, all recipients took tacrolimus and steroids for about 3 years.

The data were produced by immunoSEQ multiplex PCR, yet TCRdb's version contains in-frame clones alone and is incomplete. The table includes 80,000 to 100,000 clones, more than 85% detected once. The CDR3 totals 14 residues. J lost 4 bases, V lost 1 base, and 3 bases had no gene match. Germline assignment: CDR1 LNHNV and CDR2 YYDKDF (reference sequence). This specimen was unstimulated CD4+ T cells sorted from spleen or lymph node cells, taken before intestinal transplant. The chain uses TRBV15 and TRBJ2-7, with 8 bases fitting TRBD2. The source of this sequence is a human donor who received an intestinal transplant. The CDR3 protein is CATSRVAGGYEQYF. CDR3 bases: TGTGCCACCAGCAGAGTGGCGGGGGGTTACGAGCAGTACTTC.